This is a list of T cell receptor beta chains from one sample in a study of beta chain features in type 1 diabetes. Produced via immunoSEQ multiplex PCR; TCRdb's table is partial and in-frame only. The sample holds about 240,000 clones, 27% seen once. Source material: central memory CD4+ T cells from blood. These receptors all stem from a man aged 25-45 years in good health. Each CDR3 is given with its conserved first and last residue. D genes are given only for firm matches. Clone size, where shown, is once, few, many, or a class for clones that have expanded.

J | size | D | V | DNA | CDR3
TRBJ2-1 | NA | TRBD1 | TRBV2 | TGTGCCAGCAGCCTTGTAGGACAGGGGGCGGGTGAGCAGTTCTTC | CASSLVGQGAGEQFF
TRBJ2-5 | few | TRBD1 | TRBV5-1 | TGCGCCAGCAGATTACAGGGGGCCGGTCGAGAGACCCAGTACTTC | CASRLQGAGRETQYF
TRBJ2-3 | few | NA | TRBV4-1 | TGCGCCAGCAGCCAAGTGGATTTGGTCGTCACAGATACGCAGTATTTT | CASSQVDLVVTDTQYF
TRBJ2-5 | NA | TRBD1 | TRBV18 | TGTGCCAGCTCACCACAACCTGGACAGGTGATACAAGAGACCCAGTACTTC | CASSPQPGQVIQETQYF
TRBJ2-5 | NA | TRBD2 | TRBV29-1 | TGCAGTAGCGGGAAAAGGGGAGAGACCCAGTACTTC | CSSGKRGETQYF
TRBJ1-5 | NA | NA | TRBV30 | TGTGCCTGGAGCCACGGCGTTAATCAGCCCCAGCATTTT | CAWSHGVNQPQHF
TRBJ2-3 | NA | NA | TRBV19 | TGTGCCAGTAGTAGTCCCAGGATAGGTGCAGATACGCAGTATTTT | CASSSPRIGADTQYF
TRBJ2-3 | few | TRBD2 | TRBV9 | TGTGCCAGCAGCGTAGTAAGCGGGAGGGCCCTCACAGATACGCAGTATTTT | CASSVVSGRALTDTQYF
TRBJ2-3 | NA | TRBD1 | TRBV10-3 | TGTGCCATCAGTGGGGGGACAGGGGACACAGATACGCAGTATTTT | CAISGGTGDTDTQYF
TRBJ2-7 | few | NA | TRBV7-2 | TGTGCCAGCAGCCAGAGGCACGAGCAGTACTTC | CASSQRHEQYF
TRBJ1-4 | few | TRBD1 | TRBV7-6 | TGTGCCAGCAGCGCGAGGGGGCATAGCGAAAAACTGTTTTTT | CASSARGHSEKLFF
TRBJ2-7 | few | NA | TRBV19 | TGTGCCAGTAGAAGCGAAGGTCAAGAGCAGTACTTC | CASRSEGQEQYF
TRBJ2-3 | NA | TRBD2 | TRBV19 | TGTGCCAGTAGTCCCCTCAAAGGGACTAGCGGGGTTACAGATACGCAGTATTTT | CASSPLKGTSGVTDTQYF
TRBJ2-1 | NA | NA | TRBV29-1 | TGCAGCGTTGAAACTCGGACAGATAATGAGCAGTTCTTC | CSVETRTDNEQFF
TRBJ1-1 | NA | NA | TRBV30 | TGTGCCTGGAAGATAGATAACGGGAACACTGAAGCTTTCTTT | CAWKIDNGNTEAFF
TRBJ2-7 | few | TRBD1 | TRBV15 | TGTGCCACCAGCCTACGACCGGGACAGACTTCCGAGCAGTACTTC | CATSLRPGQTSEQYF
TRBJ1-1 | few | TRBD1 | TRBV19 | TGTGCCAGTACCTCAGGAGGGACAGGGGACTCGAACACTGAAGCTTTCTTT | CASTSGGTGDSNTEAFF
TRBJ2-7 | few | TRBD1 | TRBV29-1 | TGCAGCTGCCAGGGACAGGGAGCGTACGAGCAGTACTTC | CSCQGQGAYEQYF
TRBJ2-1 | few | TRBD2 | TRBV7-2 | TGTGCCAGCAGCACTAGCGGGAGCTACAATGAGCAGTTCTTC | CASSTSGSYNEQFF
TRBJ2-5 | NA | NA | TRBV29-1 | TGCAGCGTTGCAGAGGGCGAGGAGACCCAGTACTTC | CSVAEGEETQYF
TRBJ2-7 | many | TRBD1 | TRBV30 | TGTGCCTGGAGGACCGGGACAGGGGGCGACGAGCAGTACTTC | CAWRTGTGGDEQYF
TRBJ1-2 | few | NA | TRBV19 | TGTGCCAGTAGTATCGGGACTCCGGGTATGGATGGCTACACCTTC | CASSIGTPGMDGYTF
TRBJ2-7 | few | NA | TRBV25-1 | TGTGCCAGCAGTGATTATCGAGAGCAGTACTTC | CASSDYREQYF
TRBJ2-3 | NA | NA | TRBV30 | TGTGCCTGGTCCCTCGGGACTTCCCGAGGCACAGATACGCAGTATTTT | CAWSLGTSRGTDTQYF
TRBJ2-7 | NA | NA | TRBV7-2 | TGTGCCAGCAGCCCCATGACTGGCGGGGCATCCTACGAGCAGTACTTC | CASSPMTGGASYEQYF